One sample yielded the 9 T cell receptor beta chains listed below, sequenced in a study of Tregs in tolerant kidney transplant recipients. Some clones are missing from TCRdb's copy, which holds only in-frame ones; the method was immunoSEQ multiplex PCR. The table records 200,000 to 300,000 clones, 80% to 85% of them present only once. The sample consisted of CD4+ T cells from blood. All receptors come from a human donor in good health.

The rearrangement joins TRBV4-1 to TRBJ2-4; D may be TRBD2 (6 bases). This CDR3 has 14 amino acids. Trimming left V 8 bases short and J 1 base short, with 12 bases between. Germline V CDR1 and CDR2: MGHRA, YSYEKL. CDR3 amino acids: CASAGIGAKNIQYF. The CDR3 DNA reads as TGCGCCAGCGCGGGGATAGGGGCCAAAAACATTCAGTACTTC.

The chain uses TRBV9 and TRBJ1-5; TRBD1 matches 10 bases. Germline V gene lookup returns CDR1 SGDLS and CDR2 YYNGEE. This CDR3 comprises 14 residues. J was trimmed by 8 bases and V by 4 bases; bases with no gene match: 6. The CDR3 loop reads CASSPTGGWEPQHF. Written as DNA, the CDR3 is TGTGCCAGCAGCCCGACAGGGGGCTGGGAGCCCCAGCATTTT.

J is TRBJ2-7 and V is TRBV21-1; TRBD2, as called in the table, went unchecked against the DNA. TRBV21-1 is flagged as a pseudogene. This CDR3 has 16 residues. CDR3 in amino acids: CARLTSSGTSGYEQYF. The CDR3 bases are TGTGCCAGACTAACCTCTTCCGGGACTAGCGGGTACGAGCAGTACTTC.

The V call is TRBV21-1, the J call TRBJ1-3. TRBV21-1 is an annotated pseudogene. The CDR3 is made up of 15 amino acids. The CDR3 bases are TGTGCCAGCAGCAAATCCGAGTTCTCTGGAAACACCATATATTTT. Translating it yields CASSKSEFSGNTIYF.

This CDR3 reads CAWSVGNPMAPQHF. In DNA, the CDR3 is TGTGCCTGGAGTGTTGGAAACCCGATGGCGCCCCAGCATTTT. The chain joins TRBV30 to TRBJ1-5; D remains unclear. The CDR3 loop spans 14 amino acids. The V end was cut by 0 bases, the J end by 9 bases, with 15 bases between. Germline V CDR1 and CDR2: GTSNPN, SVGIG (reference sequence).

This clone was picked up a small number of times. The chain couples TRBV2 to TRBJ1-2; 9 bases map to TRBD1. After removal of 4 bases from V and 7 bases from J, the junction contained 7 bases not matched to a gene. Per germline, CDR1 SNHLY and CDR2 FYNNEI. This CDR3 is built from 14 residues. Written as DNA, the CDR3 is TGTGCCAGCAGTGCGGGACAGGGAGGCTTTGGCTACACCTTC. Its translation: CASSAGQGGFGYTF. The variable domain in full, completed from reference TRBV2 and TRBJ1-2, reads EPEVTQTPSHQVTQMGQEVILRCVPISNHLYFYWYRQILGQKVEFLVSFYNNEISEKSEIFDDQFSVERPDGSNFTLKIRSTKLEDSAMYFCASSAGQGGFGYTFGSGTRLTVV.

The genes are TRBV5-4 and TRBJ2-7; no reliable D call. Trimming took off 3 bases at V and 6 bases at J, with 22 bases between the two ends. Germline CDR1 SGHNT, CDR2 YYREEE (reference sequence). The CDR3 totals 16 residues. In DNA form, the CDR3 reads TGTGCCAGCAGCTCCCCGACCGACCAAAAGGCCTCCGAGCAGTACTTC. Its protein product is CASSSPTDQKASEQYF.

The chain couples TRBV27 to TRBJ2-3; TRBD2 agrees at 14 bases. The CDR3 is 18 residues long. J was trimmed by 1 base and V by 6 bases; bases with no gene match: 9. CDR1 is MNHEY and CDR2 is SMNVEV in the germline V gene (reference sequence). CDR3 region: CASRRLAGGRRGTDTQYF. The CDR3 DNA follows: TGTGCCAGCAGACGACTAGCGGGGGGGCGGAGGGGCACAGATACGCAGTATTTT.

CDR3 DNA sequence: TGTGCCAGCAGCCTTGGGACAGGCAACTATGGCTACACCTTC. Protein sequence: CASSLGTGNYGYTF. The chain carries TRBV11-2 and TRBJ1-2, with 8 bases identical to TRBD1. J was trimmed by 2 bases and V by 5 bases; bases with no gene match: 4. The CDR3 extends over 14 amino acids. Germline V lookup: CDR1 SGHAT, CDR2 FQNNGV.